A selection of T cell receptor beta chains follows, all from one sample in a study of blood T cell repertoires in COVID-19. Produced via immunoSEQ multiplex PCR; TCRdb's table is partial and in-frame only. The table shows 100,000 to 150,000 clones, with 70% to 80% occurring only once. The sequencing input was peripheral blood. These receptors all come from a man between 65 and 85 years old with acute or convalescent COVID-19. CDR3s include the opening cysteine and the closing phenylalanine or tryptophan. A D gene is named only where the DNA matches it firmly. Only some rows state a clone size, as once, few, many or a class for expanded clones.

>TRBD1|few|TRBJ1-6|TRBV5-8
CASSPGQGNSPLHF
TGTGCCAGCAGCCCCGGACAGGGGAATTCACCCCTCCACTTT
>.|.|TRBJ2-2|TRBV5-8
CASSRGTFANTGELFF
TGTGCCAGCAGCCGTGGGACATTCGCGAACACCGGGGAGCTGTTTTTT
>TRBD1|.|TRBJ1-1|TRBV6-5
CASSRDRQNTEAFF
TGTGCCAGCAGTCGGGACAGACAGAACACTGAAGCTTTCTTT
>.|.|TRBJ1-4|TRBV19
CASSRQSPNEKLFF
TGTGCCAGTAGTCGACAGAGCCCCAATGAAAAACTGTTTTTT
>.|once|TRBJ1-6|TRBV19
CASSIGGPPLHF
TGTGCCAGTAGTATCGGCGGGCCCCCCCTCCACTTT
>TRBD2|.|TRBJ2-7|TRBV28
CASRTTSDYEQYF
TGTGCCAGCAGAACGACTAGCGACTACGAGCAGTACTTC
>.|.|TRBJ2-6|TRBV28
CASTKSSGANVLTF
TGTGCCAGCACCAAGAGCTCTGGGGCCAACGTCCTGACTTTC
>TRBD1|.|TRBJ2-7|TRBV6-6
CASSYKGTGVYYEQYF
TGTGCCAGCAGTTACAAAGGGACAGGGGTTTATTACGAGCAGTACTTC
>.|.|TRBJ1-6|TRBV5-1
CASSLGEGEGNSPLHF
TGCGCCAGCAGCTTGGGGGAGGGAGAGGGTAATTCACCCCTCCACTTT
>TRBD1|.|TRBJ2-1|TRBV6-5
CASSRTGGSYNEQFF
TGTGCCAGCAGTCGGACAGGGGGGTCCTACAATGAGCAGTTCTTC
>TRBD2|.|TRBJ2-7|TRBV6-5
CASSYSQREAYEQYF
TGTGCCAGCAGTTACTCCCAGCGGGAGGCCTACGAGCAGTACTTC
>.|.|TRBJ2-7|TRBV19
CASSPFSSAGVLNRYEQYF
TGTGCCAGTAGCCCGTTTAGTAGCGCCGGGGTATTAAATCGCTACGAGCAGTACTTC
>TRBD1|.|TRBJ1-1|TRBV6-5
CASSTGGTEAFF
TGTGCCAGCAGCACAGGGGGCACTGAAGCTTTCTTT
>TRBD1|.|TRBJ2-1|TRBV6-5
CASSYHPGQGKNEQFF
TGTGCCAGCAGTTACCATCCGGGACAGGGAAAGAATGAGCAGTTCTTC
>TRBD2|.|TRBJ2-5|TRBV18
CASSRGLAGEETQYF
TGTGCCAGCTCACGGGGACTAGCGGGGGAAGAGACCCAGTACTTC
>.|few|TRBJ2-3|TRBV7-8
CASSRRERLLITDTQYF
TGTGCCAGCAGCCGCCGGGAGCGACTACTTATCACAGATACGCAGTATTTT
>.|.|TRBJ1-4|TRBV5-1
CASSPAGTLGEKLFF
TGCGCCAGCAGCCCCGCCGGGACACTCGGTGAAAAACTGTTTTTT
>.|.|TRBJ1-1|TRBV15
CATLNGAMNTEAFF
TGTGCCACCCTGAATGGTGCTATGAACACTGAAGCTTTCTTT
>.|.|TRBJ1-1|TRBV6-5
CASSYSAGMNTEAFF
TGTGCCAGCAGTTACTCGGCAGGGATGAACACTGAAGCTTTCTTT
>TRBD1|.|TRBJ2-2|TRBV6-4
CASSDPSRDRATGELFF
TGTGCCAGCAGTGACCCCAGCCGGGACAGGGCCACCGGGGAGCTGTTTTTT
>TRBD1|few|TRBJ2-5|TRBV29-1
CSARGWGQFETQYF
TGCAGCGCCCGAGGGTGGGGACAGTTCGAGACCCAGTACTTC
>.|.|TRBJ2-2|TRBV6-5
CASTPGHTNTGELFF
TGTGCCAGCACCCCGGGACACACGAACACCGGGGAGCTGTTTTTT
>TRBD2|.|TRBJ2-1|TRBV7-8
CASSPVGLAGGTRVF
TGTGCCAGCAGCCCGGTCGGACTAGCGGGAGGCACGAGGGTCTTC
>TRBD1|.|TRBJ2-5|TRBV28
CASSAGQGQETQYF
TGTGCCAGCAGTGCCGGACAGGGTCAGGAGACCCAGTACTTC
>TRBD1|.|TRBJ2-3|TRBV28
CASRPLPTTGGTDTQYF
TGTGCCAGCAGGCCTCTCCCCACGACAGGGGGAACAGATACGCAGTATTTT
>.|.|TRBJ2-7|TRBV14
CASSRAGFPYEQYF
TGTGCCAGCAGCCGGGCAGGGTTTCCCTACGAGCAGTACTTC
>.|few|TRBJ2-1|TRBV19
CASSAPRDTYNEQFF
TGTGCCAGTAGTGCCCCCCGGGACACTTACAATGAGCAGTTCTTC
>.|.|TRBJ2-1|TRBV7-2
CASNLGSSYNEQFF
TGTGCCAGCAACTTGGGGAGCTCCTACAATGAGCAGTTCTTC
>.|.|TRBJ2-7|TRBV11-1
CASSLGQGRVYEQYF
TGTGCCAGCAGCCTAGGGCAGGGGAGAGTTTACGAGCAGTACTTC
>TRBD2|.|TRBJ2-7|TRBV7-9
CASASGDYEQYF
TGTGCCAGCGCTAGCGGGGATTACGAGCAGTACTTC
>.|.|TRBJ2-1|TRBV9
CASSLRTYNEQFF
TGTGCCAGCAGCCTGAGAACTTACAATGAGCAGTTCTTC
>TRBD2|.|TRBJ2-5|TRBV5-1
CASSFEGGRETQYF
TGCGCCAGCAGCTTTGAGGGAGGGAGGGAGACCCAGTACTTC
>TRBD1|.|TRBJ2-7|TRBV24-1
CATSERAGTGSYEQYF
TGTGCCACCAGTGAGAGGGCGGGGACAGGGTCCTACGAGCAGTACTTC
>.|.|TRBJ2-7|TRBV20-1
CSASMGGARTYEQYF
TGCAGTGCTAGTATGGGCGGGGCCCGAACCTACGAGCAGTACTTC
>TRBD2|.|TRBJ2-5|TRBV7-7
CASSPGLAGGQTQYF
TGTGCCAGCAGCCCCGGACTAGCGGGGGGCCAAACCCAGTACTTC
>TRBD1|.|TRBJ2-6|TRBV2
CASSQGARANVLTF
TGTGCCAGCAGTCAGGGGGCGAGGGCCAACGTCCTGACTTTC
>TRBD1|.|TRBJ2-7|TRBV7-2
CASSPRWGQGFEQYF
TGTGCCAGCAGCCCACGATGGGGACAGGGTTTCGAGCAGTACTTC
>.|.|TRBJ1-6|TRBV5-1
CASSPWGPQGTNNSPLHF
TGCGCCAGCAGCCCCTGGGGGCCCCAAGGCACTAATAATTCACCCCTCCACTTT
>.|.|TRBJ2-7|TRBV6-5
CASSYSIGREHEQYF
TGTGCCAGCAGTTACTCGATAGGCAGGGAACACGAGCAGTACTTC
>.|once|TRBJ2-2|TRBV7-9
CASSSSGADGELFF
TGTGCCAGCAGCTCCTCAGGGGCCGACGGGGAGCTGTTTTTT
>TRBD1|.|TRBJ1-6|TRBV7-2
CASSTGTGVSPLHF
TGTGCCAGCAGCACCGGGACAGGGGTTTCACCCCTCCACTTT
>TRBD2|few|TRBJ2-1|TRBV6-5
CASSSAGTSGQHEQFF
TGTGCCAGCAGTTCCGCCGGGACTAGCGGACAGCATGAGCAGTTCTTC
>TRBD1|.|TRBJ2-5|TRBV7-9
CASSNRDRDLRETQYF
TGTGCCAGCAGCAACCGGGACAGGGATTTGAGGGAGACCCAGTACTTC
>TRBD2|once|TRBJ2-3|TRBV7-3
CASSLSALAGTDTQYF
TGTGCCAGCAGCTTAAGCGCACTAGCGGGCACAGATACGCAGTATTTT